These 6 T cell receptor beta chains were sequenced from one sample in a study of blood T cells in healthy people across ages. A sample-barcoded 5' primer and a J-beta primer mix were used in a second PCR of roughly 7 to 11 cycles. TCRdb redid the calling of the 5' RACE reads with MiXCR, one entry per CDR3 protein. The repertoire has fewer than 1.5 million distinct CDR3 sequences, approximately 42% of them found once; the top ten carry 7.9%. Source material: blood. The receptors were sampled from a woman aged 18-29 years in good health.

CDR3 DNA sequence: TGCGCCAGCAGGGCTAGCGGGGCAAGAACTGAAGCTTTCTTT. Protein product: CASRASGARTEAFF. The chain uses TRBV10-2 and TRBJ1-1; a weak D match, TRBD1 (5 bases). V lost 6 bases to trimming and J lost 5 bases, with 16 bases between them. CDR1 is WSHSY and CDR2 is SAAADI in the germline V gene. The CDR3 is 14 residues long.

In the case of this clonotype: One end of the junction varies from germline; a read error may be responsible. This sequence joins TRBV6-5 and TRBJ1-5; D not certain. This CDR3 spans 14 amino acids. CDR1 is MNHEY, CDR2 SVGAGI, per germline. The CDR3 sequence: CASSHSGDNQPQHF. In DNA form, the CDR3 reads TGTGCCAGCAGTCACTCTGGGGATAATCAGCCCCAGCATTTT.

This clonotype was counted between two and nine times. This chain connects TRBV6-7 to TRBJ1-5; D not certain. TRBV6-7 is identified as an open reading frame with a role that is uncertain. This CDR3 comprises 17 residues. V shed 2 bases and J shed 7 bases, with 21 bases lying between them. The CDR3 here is CASSYATIDQLRQPQHF. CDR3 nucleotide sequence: TGTGCCAGCAGTTACGCTACGATAGACCAGTTGAGACAGCCCCAGCATTTT.

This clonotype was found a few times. CDR3 sequence (DNA): TGTGCCAGCAGCTTCATAGCGGACAATGAGCAGTTCTTC. It codes for CASSFIADNEQFF. The V and J genes are TRBV7-3 and TRBJ2-1, with D perhaps TRBD2 (6 bases). The V end was cut by 3 bases, the J end by 5 bases, with 8 bases between. This CDR3 contains 13 residues. In germline, CDR1 is SGHTA, CDR2 FQGTGA.

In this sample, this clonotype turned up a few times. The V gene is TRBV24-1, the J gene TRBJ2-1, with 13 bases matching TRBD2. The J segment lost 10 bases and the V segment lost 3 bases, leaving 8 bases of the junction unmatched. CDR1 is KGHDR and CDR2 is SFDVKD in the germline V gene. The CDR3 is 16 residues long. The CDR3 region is CATSDVTSGRVSEQFF. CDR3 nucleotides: TGTGCCACCAGTGATGTAACTAGCGGGAGGGTTTCCGAGCAGTTCTTC.

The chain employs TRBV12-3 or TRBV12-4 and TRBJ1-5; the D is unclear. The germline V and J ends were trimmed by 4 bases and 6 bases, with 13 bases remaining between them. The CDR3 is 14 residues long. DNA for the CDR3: TGTGCCAGCAGTTCGCGGGCAGGTAGTCAGCCCCAGCATTTT. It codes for CASSSRAGSQPQHF.